The 2 T cell receptor beta chains below come from one sample, sequenced in a study of blood T cell repertoires in COVID-19. Sequencing used immunoSEQ multiplex PCR; TCRdb keeps in-frame clones, though not all of them. The table records some 74,000 clones, approximately 80% of them present only once. Source material: peripheral blood. The receptors stem from a human donor in a cohort sampled during active COVID-19.

The rearrangement joins TRBV30 to TRBJ1-3, with unresolved D. The V end was cut by 3 bases, the J end by 0 bases, with 9 bases between. The CDR3 covers 14 residues. Looked up from germline, CDR1 is GTSNPN and CDR2 is SVGIG (reference sequence). The CDR3 loop is CAWSPGISGNTIYF. The CDR3 DNA reads as TGTGCCTGGAGCCCGGGAATCTCTGGAAACACCATATATTTT.

The chain links TRBV5-1 to TRBJ1-2, with D perhaps matching TRBD1 (5 bases). CDR3 size: 14 residues. Trimming stripped 2 bases from V and 5 bases from J, with 13 bases between. Germline CDR1 SGHRS, CDR2 YFSETQ. CDR3 in DNA: TGCGCCAGCAGCTTAGCCCAGGGCAAATATGGCTACACCTTC. Translating gives CASSLAQGKYGYTF.